This paragraph covers one T cell receptor (beta chain) sequence. Its binding antigen is unknown. Base qualities are not at hand, and no much larger clone is one base apart. Donors were 35 to 40 systemically healthy Caucasian individuals from Russia aged roughly 6 to 95 years. Each donor gave 9.5 to 10 milliliters of peripheral blood, drawn into EDTA-treated Vacutainer tubes. Ficoll-Paque density-gradient centrifugation was used to isolate PBMCs, with at least 7 million per sample. Trizol reagent was used to extract total RNA from the PBMCs, yielding at least 5.5 micrograms per sample. Naive CD45RAhigh/CD27high T cell percentages were measured by flow cytometry on a PBMC aliquot from every donor. The data were obtained in a study of blood T cells in healthy people across ages (dated by TCRdb to between 2014 and 2017). The study in broad terms: Template switching captured roughly one uniquely barcoded TCR beta cDNA molecule per two T cells in model experiments. Using deep sequencing normalized with unique cDNA molecular identifiers, the study measured how TCR beta repertoire diversity changes with age. The donors were divided into four age groups: young (average around 16 years), middle-aged (around 41), aged (around 59) and long-lived (82). Using the same blood draw, the study looked at two additional independent replicas of 1 million unique cDNA reads for two donors, one aged 18 to 30 and the other aged 80 or older.

The library was prepared using 5' RACE. Sequenced on an Illumina HiSeq 2500. A second PCR of about 6 to 11 cycles was run with a J-beta primer mix and a sample-barcoded 5' primer. Each TCR beta cDNA molecule received a unique molecular identifier from a template-switch 5' adaptor carrying 12 random nucleotides. At least 2.5 million CDR3-containing paired-end reads were obtained from each sample. First-strand cDNA was synthesized from all RNA with the Mint cDNA synthesis kit, primed by a TRBC-specific oligonucleotide. After uracil-DNA glycosylase treatment, a first 18-cycle PCR used universal primers M1SS and BC2_uni_R on all cDNA. Per the source publication's procedure: Normalization of each sample was performed by random selection of 1 million high-quality reads, each carrying a distinct molecular identifier. Reads sharing molecular identifiers were discarded rather than binned into consensus sequences. MiTCR, run with a Q25 quality threshold and the strictest error-elimination algorithm, handled CDR3 identification, clonotype clustering and error correction. Lower-bound total TCR beta diversity was estimated with a nonparametric unseen species model using Euler transformation. The public reads were reprocessed in TCRdb via fastp at Q25 and MiXCR, keeping in-frame beta chains. Records with the same CDR3 protein are collapsed into one entry carrying the most frequent genes and DNA. For this entry, the V and J calls and clone size follow TCRdb and not the study's own pipeline. This sample holds some 850,000 distinct CDR3 sequences; roughly 24% were observed only once. 3% of the sample is taken by the ten largest.

The CDR3, cysteine through valine, is 14 amino acids long. Only the CDR3 part of the read is kept: 42 bases, read in frame from the first base. The germline V gene gives CDR1 as MNHEY and CDR2 as SVGEGT. The investigation overall reported the following: The percentage of naive T cells measured by flow cytometry correlated strongly with observed TCR beta diversity. As age increased, observed TCR beta diversity per million T cells dropped in a roughly linear way, and a significant reduction was already evident by age 40. Compared with the aged group, the long-lived group had more naive CD4+ T cells, fewer expanded clones and increased TCR diversity, a pattern suggesting age selection. The CMV infection status of donors was not known, potentially confounding age-related changes in expanded clonotypes. Estimates of total diversity based on one million sequenced T cells were considered lower bounds and underestimates. Conclusive comparison of naive and antigen-experienced compartments was prevented by the profiling of bulk unsorted PBMCs.

A further study also used this sample, focusing on T cells of mothers and their children. From the second report: The donors were nine systemically healthy Caucasian individuals, made up of three mothers and their six children. cDNA synthesis consumed the entire amount of extracted RNA, loaded at approximately 1.6 ug RNA in each 15 ul reaction. Sample barcodes and 2-4 random nucleotides were added via the M1S primer in the second PCR. Over 8.5 million TCR beta CDR3 reads were obtained for each mother, and about 3 million reads were obtained for each child. Thymic selection shapes the output of TCR recombination in a similar way in related and unrelated pairs, and inherited differences have a minor effect. Related mother-child pairs always showed normalized repertoire overlap that was slightly higher than in unrelated mother-child pairs, though the difference was never significant. Persistent microchimeric T cell clones were not detected, at a sensitivity of around 99 clones per million clonotypes. To look for features that set related mother-child pairs apart from unrelated individuals, the researchers ran deep NGS to compare the TCR beta repertoires of mothers and children. The mean age was 40 +/- 4 years for the mothers and 11 +/- 4 years for the children. After adapters were ligated using NEBNext reagents, the libraries underwent 100+100 nt paired-end sequencing on an Illumina HiSeq 2000. To avoid cross-contamination, the mother libraries and the child libraries were prepared a month apart and sequenced in separate runs. For each donor, between roughly 500,000 and 2,200,000 distinct TCR beta clonotypes were identified. Naive TCR beta clonotypes were estimated from low-frequency clonotypes matched to each donor's FACS-determined naive share, without sorting.

Sample: blood. The receptor chain draws on TRBV6-2 or TRBV6-3 and TRBJ2-5; 12 middle bases align to TRBD2. Matching the DNA end better, TRBJ2-7 makes the J call doubtful. The receptor was derived from a boy between 5 and 17 years old in good health. The CDR3: CASSRTSGDYEQYV. The nucleotide sequence reads as follows: TGTGCCAGCAGCCGGACTAGCGGGGATTACGAGCAGTACGTC.